These 22 T cell receptor beta chains were all obtained from the same sample, sequenced in a study of T cells in Graves' hyperthyroidism and ophthalmopathy. The TCR beta CDR3 regions underwent amplification using RNA transcripts as the source. The TCR CDR3 first-round RT-PCR relied on the HTBI primer set. TCRdb reprocessed the multiplex PCR reads via MiXCR and lists one record per CDR3 protein. The table includes around 400,000 distinct CDR3 sequences, roughly 15% detected once. The sample comprised blood. These receptors originate from a woman aged 60-70 years with Graves' ophthalmopathy.

This clonotype was seen many times. The chain carries TRBV30 and TRBJ2-7; D is uncertain. Germline V gives CDR1 GTSNPN, CDR2 SVGIG (reference sequence). This CDR3 contains 14 residues. The germline V and J ends were trimmed by 2 bases and 3 bases, with 14 bases remaining between them. The CDR3 region is CAWSPGLSGYEQYF. CDR3 nucleotides: TGTGCCTGGAGTCCTGGTCTCTCCGGCTACGAGCAGTACTTC.

In this sample, this clonotype turned up a few times. V and J are TRBV7-2 and TRBJ2-3; the D gene is possibly TRBD2 (6 bases). Germline CDR1 and CDR2: SGHTA and FQGNSA. V was clipped by 1 base and J by 3 bases, with 11 bases between them. The CDR3 covers 15 residues. The CDR3 nucleotides read TGTGCCAGCAGCTTAGGAGGCGGGACGACAGATACGCAGTATTTT. It is translated as CASSLGGGTTDTQYF.

This clonotype was counted many times. CDR3 loop: CGSSPRGYSYEQYF. As DNA, the CDR3 is TGTGGGAGCAGCCCTCGGGGTTACTCCTACGAGCAGTACTTC. The chain uses TRBV3-1 and TRBJ2-7; the D gene is possibly TRBD2 (5 bases). CDR3 length: 14 residues. Germline assignment: CDR1 LGHDT and CDR2 YNNKEL (reference sequence).

This clonotype was seen ten or more times. V gene TRBV28 combines with J gene TRBJ1-5; D not resolved. Germline CDR1 and CDR2: MDHEN and SYDVKM. The ends were cut back, 4 bases at V and 7 bases at J, with 11 bases in the middle. CDR3 size: 13 residues. The CDR3: CASSSQEFQPQHF. Here the CDR3 DNA reads TGTGCCAGCAGTTCTCAAGAGTTCCAGCCCCAGCATTTT.

This clonotype turned up a few times. J is TRBJ1-6 and V is TRBV6-2 or TRBV6-3; weak D call: TRBD1 (6 bases). The CDR3 has 17 residues. Germline V gene data show CDR1 as MNHEY and CDR2 as SVGEGT. Trimming pared 5 bases from V and 0 bases from J, leaving 14 bases between. The CDR3 sequence is CASSGQSLSSYNSPLHF. CDR3 coding DNA: TGTGCCAGCAGTGGACAGTCCCTAAGCTCCTATAATTCACCCCTCCACTTT.

This clonotype came up many times. The chain couples TRBV27 to TRBJ1-2; TRBD1 aligns across 8 bases. CDR1 and CDR2 (germline): MNHEY, SMNVEV (reference sequence). The CDR3 has 14 amino acids. V was pared by 5 bases and J by 5 bases, with 7 bases of the junction left unmatched. The CDR3, as DNA: TGTGCCAGCAGTCCCGGGACAGGCCTTTATGGCTACACCTTC. Translation: CASSPGTGLYGYTF.

The chain links TRBV24-1 to TRBJ2-3; the match to TRBD1 covers 7 bases. This CDR3 has 14 amino acids. In germline, CDR1 is KGHDR, CDR2 SFDVKD. J was trimmed by 6 bases and V by 3 bases; bases with no gene match: 5. The CDR3: CATSDGTADDTQYF. The DNA for the CDR3 is TGTGCCACCAGTGATGGGACAGCAGACGATACGCAGTATTTT.

Many counts were recorded for this clonotype. This chain links TRBV20-1 with TRBJ2-1; TRBD1 might be the D (7 bases). The CDR3 spans 15 residues. CDR1 and CDR2 (germline): DFQATT, SNEGSKA (reference sequence). Trimming removed 1 base from V and 1 base from J, with 11 bases in between. In DNA, the CDR3 is TGCAGTGCTAGAGCAGGGGGGTATTCCTACAATGAGCAGTTCTTC. Translation gives CSARAGGYSYNEQFF.

This rearrangement joins TRBV30 to TRBJ2-1; TRBD2 matches at 12 bases. The J segment lost 12 bases and the V segment lost 3 bases, leaving 3 bases of the junction unmatched. CDR1 and CDR2 from the germline V gene are GTSNPN and SVGIG (reference sequence). This CDR3 is 12 amino acids long. CDR3 loop: CAWRLAGGRQFF. The CDR3 DNA reads TGTGCCTGGAGACTAGCGGGGGGAAGGCAGTTCTTC.

This clonotype was seen repeatedly, ten times or more. The rearrangement joins TRBV20-1 to TRBJ1-6; no definite D call. CDR1 is DFQATT, CDR2 SNEGSKA, per germline (reference sequence). V gave up 0 bases and J gave up 10 bases, with 19 bases separating them. The length of the CDR3 is 16 residues. CDR3 nucleotide sequence: TGCAGTGCTAGAGATATACCGTTTGGGTACGGATCACCCCTCCACTTT. This codes for CSARDIPFGYGSPLHF.

Many counts were recorded for this clonotype. The genes are TRBV5-1 and TRBJ1-5, with a possible D match to TRBD1 (5 bases). The CDR3 extends over 13 amino acids. Trimming pared 2 bases from V and 7 bases from J, leaving 10 bases between. Germline assignment: CDR1 SGHRS and CDR2 YFSETQ. CDR3 DNA: TGCGCCAGCAGCTTCGACAGTTTGCAGCCCCAGCATTTT. Protein sequence: CASSFDSLQPQHF.

This clonotype was seen more than once but under ten times. The rearrangement joins TRBV5-1 to TRBJ2-1, with 11 bases fitting TRBD2. This CDR3 is built from 17 residues. CDR1 is SGHRS and CDR2 is YFSETQ in the germline V gene. Losses at the gene ends were 4 bases for V and 5 bases for J; bases not matched to a gene: 11. CDR3 region: CASSPQLAGVMDNEQFF. In DNA, the CDR3 is TGCGCCAGCAGCCCGCAACTAGCGGGAGTTATGGACAATGAGCAGTTCTTC.

The gene calls are TRBV4-1 and TRBJ2-7; D is perhaps TRBD2 (6 bases). Germline CDR1 and CDR2: MGHRA and YSYEKL. Trimming pared 4 bases from V and 5 bases from J, leaving 15 bases between. CDR3 length equals 14 residues. CDR3 sequence: CASSPEPGVDEQYF. The CDR3 DNA reads TGCGCCAGCAGCCCCGAACCGGGGGTAGACGAGCAGTACTTC.

This chain uses TRBV29-1 with TRBJ1-1; D is ambiguous. The CDR3 consists of 10 residues. Germline V gene lookup returns CDR1 SQVTM and CDR2 ANQGSEA. The ends were cut back, 7 bases at V and 4 bases at J, with 7 bases in the middle. CDR3 residues: CSGYSTEAFF. The CDR3 DNA reads TGCAGCGGCTATAGCACTGAAGCTTTCTTT.

This clonotype was observed at least ten times. This chain joins TRBV28 and TRBJ2-1, with 8 bases lining up with TRBD2. The CDR3 consists of 14 residues. The germline V gene has CDR1 MDHEN and CDR2 SYDVKM. V was clipped by 1 base and J by 9 bases; unmatched bases: 5. CDR3 in DNA: TGTGCCAGCAGTTTATTCACGGGAGGGGGTGAGCAGTTCTTC. It encodes CASSLFTGGGEQFF.

This clonotype was observed many times. The gene calls are TRBV28 and TRBJ1-2, with D maybe TRBD1 (6 bases). This CDR3 has 17 amino acids. CDR1 is MDHEN, CDR2 SYDVKM, per germline. V was cut by 6 bases and J by 5 bases, with 25 bases left in between. CDR3 loop: CASRRGGLAPNGYGYTF. The CDR3 region has the DNA TGTGCCAGCAGGAGGGGGGGGCTCGCACCCAACGGGTATGGCTACACCTTC.

The chain carries TRBV29-1 and TRBJ2-7; 10 positions match TRBD2. The V gene's germline CDR1 is SQVTM and CDR2 ANQGSEA. V lost 2 bases and J lost 1; bases outside the gene matches: 5. CDR3 length equals 15 residues. The CDR3 DNA follows: TGCAGCGTTGAAAACCTAGCGGGAGTGTCCTACGAGCAGTACTTC. Translating it yields CSVENLAGVSYEQYF.

In this sample, this clonotype turned up a few times. CDR3 loop: CASRSRTSATYEQYF. CDR3 sequence (DNA): TGCGCCAGCAGGTCCCGGACTAGCGCAACCTACGAGCAGTACTTC. The chain recombines TRBV10-2 with TRBJ2-7; 9 positions agree with TRBD2. The V segment lost 6 bases and the J segment 2 bases; nucleotides outside the gene matches: 8. The length of the CDR3 is 15 residues. From germline, CDR1 is WSHSY and CDR2 SAAADI.

There are many counts of this clonotype. This chain uses TRBV5-1 with TRBJ2-5, with TRBD2 identical over 7 bases. In germline, CDR1 is SGHRS, CDR2 YFSETQ. The V segment lost 0 bases and the J segment 4 bases; nucleotides outside the gene matches: 6. The CDR3 covers 15 residues. CDR3 sequence (DNA): TGCGCCAGCAGCTTGGCAGGTGCGGGAGCAGAGACCCAGTACTTC. Its protein product is CASSLAGAGAETQYF.

The CDR3: CSALSRGVELSGELFF. The CDR3 DNA is TGCAGCGCGTTAAGTAGGGGGGTAGAGCTTTCCGGGGAGCTGTTTTTT. This chain uses TRBV29-1 with TRBJ2-2; D possibly matches TRBD1 or TRBD2 (6 bases each). This CDR3 spans 16 amino acids. V was shortened by 7 bases and J by 6 bases, with 24 bases between the two germline ends. The germline V gene has CDR1 SQVTM and CDR2 ANQGSEA.

The chain carries TRBV19 and TRBJ2-5, with a possible D match to TRBD1 (6 bases). Trimming pared 7 bases from V and 2 bases from J, leaving 11 bases between. Germline CDR1 and CDR2: LNHDA and SQIVND (reference sequence). This CDR3 comprises 13 residues. For the CDR3, the DNA is TGTGCCAGTACCGTTGGACAGCAAGAGACCCAGTACTTC. Protein product: CASTVGQQETQYF.

The chain combines TRBV7-9 with TRBJ2-5; either TRBD1 or TRBD2 may fit D (5 bases each). CDR1 SEHNR and CDR2 FQNEAQ come from the germline V gene (reference sequence). V shed 2 bases and J shed 7 bases, with 8 bases lying between them. CDR3 length equals 12 residues. The CDR3 nucleotides are TGTGCCAGCAGCTTACTGAGGGGGACCCAGTACTTC. As protein: CASSLLRGTQYF.